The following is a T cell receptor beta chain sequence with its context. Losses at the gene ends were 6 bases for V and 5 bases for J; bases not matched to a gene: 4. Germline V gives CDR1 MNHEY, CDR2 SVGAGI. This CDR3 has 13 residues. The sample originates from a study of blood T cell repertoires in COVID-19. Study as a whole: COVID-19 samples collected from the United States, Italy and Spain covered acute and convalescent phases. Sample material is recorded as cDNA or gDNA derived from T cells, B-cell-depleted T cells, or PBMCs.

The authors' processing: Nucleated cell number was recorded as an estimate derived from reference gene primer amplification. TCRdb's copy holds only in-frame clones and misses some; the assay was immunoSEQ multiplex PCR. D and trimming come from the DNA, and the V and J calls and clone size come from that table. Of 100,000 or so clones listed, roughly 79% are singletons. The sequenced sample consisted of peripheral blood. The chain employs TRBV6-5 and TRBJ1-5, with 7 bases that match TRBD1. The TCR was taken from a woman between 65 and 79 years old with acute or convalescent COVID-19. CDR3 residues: CASSLDRDQPQHF. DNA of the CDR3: TGTGCCAGCAGCCTCGACAGGGATCAGCCCCAGCATTTT.